This T cell receptor (beta chain) was recorded in a study of T cell responses to AZD1222 COVID-19 vaccine. Overall study results and limits: Repertoire sampling happened only post peak T cell response.

Details on this clone: What it binds is not known.

Clones were sequenced by immunoSEQ multiplex PCR, and TCRdb holds only the in-frame ones, with some missing. Here the sample spans more than 85,000 clones, 91% being singletons. From germline, CDR1 is SGHTS and CDR2 YDEGEE. This CDR3 is built from 13 residues. V shed 4 bases and J shed 4 bases, with 9 bases lying between them. The chain is built from TRBV5-8 and TRBJ1-5; D is ambiguous. This TCR was sampled from an adult in good health. The specimen was peripheral blood, collected on day 0 of AZD1222 vaccination. The DNA for the CDR3 is TGTGCCAGCAGCCCCGGTTGGAATCAGCCCCAGCATTTT. Translation: CASSPGWNQPQHF.